A single sample gave rise to the 32 T cell receptor beta chains below, sequenced in a study of technical replicates of blood from several donors. Some clones are missing from TCRdb's copy, which holds only in-frame ones; the method was immunoSEQ multiplex PCR. The table has over 70,000 clones, approximately 94% seen once. Input material: T cells isolated from PBMCs. The receptors were gathered from a human donor in good health.

The rearrangement links TRBV11-3 to TRBJ2-5, with D hard to call. Per the germline V gene, CDR1 is SGHNT and CDR2 is YENEEA. The CDR3 contains 13 residues. V was clipped by 1 base and J by 2 bases, with 5 bases between them. The chain's CDR3 is CASSLGSQETQYF. In DNA form, the CDR3 reads TGTGCCAGCAGCTTAGGTTCTCAAGAGACCCAGTACTTC.

V usage is TRBV19 and J usage is TRBJ2-5, with D possibly being TRBD1 (6 bases). Germline CDR1 reads LNHDA; CDR2 reads SQIVND (reference sequence). Trimming took off 6 bases at V and 5 bases at J, with 10 bases between the two ends. The CDR3 loop spans 12 amino acids. Here the CDR3 reads CASRTQGETQYF. The CDR3 DNA reads as TGTGCCAGTAGGACACAGGGCGAGACCCAGTACTTC.

This rearrangement joins TRBV6-5 to TRBJ1-1, with 7 nucleotides matching TRBD1. The CDR3 runs to 13 residues. Germline-derived CDR1 and CDR2 are MNHEY and SVGAGI. V was pared by 10 bases and J by 4 bases, with 9 bases of the junction left unmatched. As DNA, the CDR3 is TGTGCCACCAAACAGGGGAGCGGCACTGAAGCTTTCTTT. This codes for CATKQGSGTEAFF.

The chain couples TRBV4-2 to TRBJ2-3; 8 bases match TRBD2. This CDR3 contains 16 residues. Losses at the gene ends were 0 bases for V and 6 bases for J; bases not matched to a gene: 8. Germline CDR1 is LGHNA and CDR2 is YNFKEQ. CDR3 DNA: TGTGCCAGCAGCCAAGAGTCGGGAGGGCCAGGGGATACGCAGTATTTT. Its translation: CASSQESGGPGDTQYF.

This clone was detected only once. CDR3: CASSYSKIGELFF. The CDR3 DNA reads TGTGCCAGCAGTTACTCTAAAATCGGGGAGCTGTTTTTT. The chain uses TRBV6-6 and TRBJ2-2; no clear D. The V gene lost 0 bases and the J gene lost 7 bases, with 6 bases spanning the gap. Per germline, CDR1 MNHNY and CDR2 SVGAGI (reference sequence). The CDR3 sequence is 13 residues long.

The rearrangement joins TRBV5-1 to TRBJ2-2; D might be TRBD2 (6 bases). This CDR3 is built from 15 residues. V was cut by 4 bases and J by 4 bases, with 14 bases left in between. In germline, CDR1 is SGHRS, CDR2 YFSETQ. The CDR3 DNA is TGCGCCAGCAGCCAGGAAGGAGGGCCCACCGGGGAGCTGTTTTTT. Protein: CASSQEGGPTGELFF.

V gene TRBV4-1 combines with J gene TRBJ1-5, with a weak D call TRBD1 (6 bases). V lost 1 base and J lost 6, with 16 bases in between. This CDR3 is 16 amino acids long. CDR1 and CDR2 from the germline V gene are MGHRA and YSYEKL. The chain's CDR3 is CASSQATGIAGQPQHF. The CDR3 DNA sequence: TGCGCCAGCAGCCAAGCAACAGGGATAGCAGGTCAGCCCCAGCATTTT.

The rearrangement uses TRBV6-5 and TRBJ1-2; TRBD1 aligns across 7 bases. This CDR3 has 15 residues. Germline V lookup: CDR1 MNHEY, CDR2 SVGAGI. The trim removed 7 bases at V and 4 bases at J, leaving 12 bases unmatched. In nucleotides, the CDR3 is TGTGCCAGCACCTTTAGGGGGCAGGCCTCCTATGGCTACACCTTC. As protein: CASTFRGQASYGYTF.

The V and J genes are TRBV7-9 and TRBJ2-5; the match to TRBD2 covers 13 bases. Germline trimming cut 5 bases from V and 5 bases from J; bases unmatched to any gene: 5. This CDR3 has 15 amino acids. Germline V CDR1 and CDR2: SEHNR, FQNEAQ (reference sequence). The CDR3, as DNA: TGTGCCAGCAGCCCCGGACTAGCGGGAGCGGAGACCCAGTACTTC. This gives the protein CASSPGLAGAETQYF.

The gene calls are TRBV27 and TRBJ1-1; no clear D gene. This CDR3 has 13 amino acids. V lost 6 bases, J lost 0 bases, and 8 bases lay in between. Germline assignment: CDR1 MNHEY and CDR2 SMNVEV (reference sequence). The CDR3 region is CASRPSMNTEAFF. CDR3 sequence (DNA): TGTGCCAGCAGGCCCTCTATGAACACTGAAGCTTTCTTT.

This clone was recorded once. The chain combines TRBV6-5 with TRBJ2-7, with D hard to call. Trimming removed 0 bases at V and 4 bases at J, with 10 bases between. Germline V gene sequence: CDR1 MNHEY, CDR2 SVGAGI. There are 14 residues in the CDR3. The CDR3 nucleotides read TGTGCCAGCAGTTACTCATTCCGTCAGTACGAGCAGTACTTC. It specifies CASSYSFRQYEQYF.

This clone was observed once. The chain couples TRBV6-5 to TRBJ2-7; maybe TRBD2 (6 bases). Between the trimmed V and J ends, which lost 6 bases and 7 bases, there was a span of 10 bases. The CDR3 has 11 residues. Germline CDR1 and CDR2: MNHEY and SVGAGI. In DNA form, the CDR3 reads TGTGCCAGCAGGACTAGTATAGAGCAGTACTTC. Protein product: CASRTSIEQYF.

The gene calls are TRBV2 and TRBJ2-1; TRBD1 is a possible D gene (6 bases). CDR1 and CDR2 (germline): SNHLY, FYNNEI. The CDR3 contains 15 residues. V shed 4 bases and J shed 5 bases, with 15 bases lying between them. CDR3 sequence: CASSGGQQKNNEQFF. In DNA, the CDR3 is TGTGCCAGCAGTGGCGGACAGCAGAAAAACAATGAGCAGTTCTTC.

The chain carries TRBV5-1 and TRBJ2-3; no clear D. Trimming shortened V by 0 bases and J by 5 bases, and 13 bases separated the two germline ends. Germline V CDR1 and CDR2: SGHRS, YFSETQ. The CDR3 has 15 amino acids. CDR3 nucleotides: TGCGCCAGCAGCTTGGGCCTCCTAGTAAAAGATACGCAGTATTTT. Translation: CASSLGLLVKDTQYF.

In this sample, this clone turned up a few times. The rearrangement links TRBV15 to TRBJ2-2, with TRBD2 matching 9 bases. There are 16 residues in the CDR3. With 0 bases clipped from V and 7 bases from J, the junction kept 6 bases outside the gene matches. Germline CDR1 is LNHNV and CDR2 is YYDKDF (reference sequence). In nucleotides, the CDR3 is TGTGCCACCAGCAGAGATAGCGGGAGACTCAGCGGGGAGCTGTTTTTT. It translates to CATSRDSGRLSGELFF.

This clone was seen once. The J gene is TRBJ2-3, the V gene TRBV18; TRBD1 agrees at 8 bases. V shed 10 bases and J 0 bases; nucleotides not matched to a gene: 6. The CDR3 totals 14 residues. From germline, CDR1 is KGHSH and CDR2 LQKENI. The CDR3 DNA sequence: TGTGCCACCCCTGGGACAGGCAGCACAGATACGCAGTATTTT. Translating gives CATPGTGSTDTQYF.

V usage is TRBV7-3 and J usage is TRBJ1-1; a possible D gene is TRBD1 (6 bases). Germline CDR1 SGHTA, CDR2 FQGTGA. The CDR3 length is 13 residues. Trimming cost V 5 bases and J 5 bases, with 12 bases left between them. CDR3 residues: CASSRQQGTEAFF. The CDR3, as DNA: TGTGCCAGCAGCCGACAACAGGGAACTGAAGCTTTCTTT.

The chain is built from TRBV6-5 and TRBJ2-5; 10 bases map to TRBD1. The CDR3 is 14 residues long. Losses at the gene ends were 4 bases for V and 4 bases for J; bases not matched to a gene: 3. The germline V gene encodes CDR1 MNHEY and CDR2 SVGAGI. CDR3 in amino acids: CASSSGTGVETQYF. The CDR3 nucleotides read TGTGCCAGCAGTTCCGGGACAGGGGTAGAGACCCAGTACTTC.

This chain connects TRBV19 to TRBJ1-5; unclear D gene. The CDR3 runs 14 residues. Per germline, CDR1 LNHDA and CDR2 SQIVND (reference sequence). Trimming took 3 bases from V and 7 from J, leaving 13 bases between them. CDR3 in amino acids: CASSILRGEQPQHF. The CDR3 region has the DNA TGTGCCAGTAGTATCTTGCGGGGAGAGCAGCCCCAGCATTTT.

The chain carries TRBV11-3 and TRBJ1-2; no definite D call. With 1 base removed from V and 4 bases from J, the gap between germline ends came to 7 bases. The germline V gene has CDR1 SGHNT and CDR2 YENEEA. This CDR3 region has 13 residues. CDR3 DNA: TGTGCCAGCAGCTTAGGCGCTTCCTATGGCTACACCTTC. This encodes CASSLGASYGYTF.

This rearrangement joins TRBV5-1 to TRBJ2-1; 8 nucleotides agree with TRBD2. Germline V gene sequence: CDR1 SGHRS, CDR2 YFSETQ. The ends lost 0 bases at V and 16 bases at J; junction bases unmatched: 12. The CDR3 covers 14 residues. The CDR3 DNA reads as TGCGCCAGCAGCTTGGCGATAGCGGGACATTTGCAATTCTTC. This sequence encodes CASSLAIAGHLQFF.

The rearrangement joins TRBV5-1 to TRBJ1-2; the match to TRBD1 covers 9 bases. The junction had 1 base not matched to a gene; V was cut back by 0 bases and J by 7 bases. The CDR3 consists of 13 residues. Germline CDR1 is SGHRS and CDR2 is YFSETQ. The CDR3 region has the DNA TGCGCCAGCAGCTTGGCGGGACAGGGTGGCTACACCTTC. This gives the protein CASSLAGQGGYTF.

The CDR3 spells CASSLEQTYYGYTF. The CDR3 DNA reads as TGCGCCAGCAGCTTGGAGCAAACGTACTATGGCTACACCTTC. V usage is TRBV5-1 and J usage is TRBJ1-2; the D is unclear. Germline assignment: CDR1 SGHRS and CDR2 YFSETQ. CDR3 size: 14 residues. V was clipped by 0 bases and J by 3 bases, with 9 bases between them.

This clone has just one count. This chain connects TRBV6-5 to TRBJ2-2, with TRBD1 matching 7 bases. Germline V CDR1 and CDR2: MNHEY, SVGAGI. The ends lost 5 bases at V and 8 bases at J; junction bases unmatched: 5. This CDR3 contains 13 residues. This chain's CDR3 is CASSHTGVGELFF. The CDR3 DNA reads as TGTGCCAGCAGTCACACAGGGGTTGGGGAGCTGTTTTTT.

The chain uses TRBV2 and TRBJ2-1; no definite D call. CDR1 SNHLY and CDR2 FYNNEI come from the germline V gene. This CDR3 comprises 12 residues. Trimming cost V 8 bases and J 5 bases, with 10 bases left between them. The CDR3 loop is CASLRTNNEQFF. The DNA for the CDR3 is TGTGCCAGCCTACGTACTAACAATGAGCAGTTCTTC.

This clone is a singleton in its sample. The chain combines TRBV6-1 with TRBJ2-7; tentatively, D is TRBD2 (6 bases). CDR3 size: 14 residues. V shed 6 bases and J shed 4 bases, with 16 bases lying between them. Germline lookup yields CDR1 MNHNS and CDR2 SASEGT. The CDR3 sequence: CASREPEGRYEQYF. The CDR3 DNA reads TGTGCCAGCAGGGAGCCGGAGGGGCGATACGAGCAGTACTTC.

CDR3 nucleotide sequence: TGTGCCAGCAGCCAAGAGGCGGGAGGGCGGAATGAGCAGTTCTTC. Protein: CASSQEAGGRNEQFF. This chain connects TRBV4-2 to TRBJ2-1, with 9 bases identical to TRBD2. Germline CDR1 is LGHNA and CDR2 is YNFKEQ. The CDR3 consists of 15 residues. V dropped 0 bases and J dropped 7; count of bases not matched to a gene: 4.

The V and J genes are TRBV15 and TRBJ1-2, with 7 bases fitting TRBD1. The germline V gene encodes CDR1 LNHNV and CDR2 YYDKDF (reference sequence). The CDR3 totals 14 residues. V trimming: 3 bases; J trimming: 1 base; junction bases outside the gene matches: 2. The CDR3 reads CATSSRGINYGYTF. The DNA of the CDR3 is TGTGCCACCAGCAGCAGGGGGATTAACTATGGCTACACCTTC.

V and J are TRBV21-1 and TRBJ2-7; the table's TRBD2 call for D was not verified on the DNA. TRBV21-1 has pseudogene status. This CDR3 has 17 residues. CDR3 sequence (DNA): TGTGCCAGCAGCAAAGAGGGGAGGCGGGAGGTTATAGACGAGCAGTACTTC. Translation: CASSKEGRREVIDEQYF.

The V and J genes are TRBV2 and TRBJ2-7, with 7 bases fitting TRBD2. The CDR3 is 15 amino acids. The junction had 11 bases not matched to a gene; V was cut back by 0 bases and J by 9 bases. Per the germline V gene, CDR1 is SNHLY and CDR2 is FYNNEI. The CDR3 region is CASSEATMAGEAQYF. The CDR3 DNA sequence: TGTGCCAGCAGTGAAGCGACTATGGCGGGAGAGGCGCAGTACTTC.

V is TRBV2 and J is TRBJ1-5, with 12 bases identical to TRBD1. The junction had 4 bases not matched to a gene; V was cut back by 11 bases and J by 5 bases. Germline lookup yields CDR1 SNHLY and CDR2 FYNNEI. The CDR3 is 13 residues long. CDR3 bases: TGTGCCGTTGGGACAGGGGGCGATCAGCCCCAGCATTTT. Its protein is CAVGTGGDQPQHF.

This chain joins TRBV25-1 and TRBJ2-7; 11 positions match TRBD2. Trimming cost V 6 bases and J 2 bases; bases outside gene matches: 9. Germline loops: CDR1 MGHDK, CDR2 SYGVNS. The CDR3 spans 16 residues. CDR3 amino acids: CASSLTLAGGPYEQYF. CDR3 in DNA: TGTGCCAGCAGCCTGACCCTAGCGGGAGGACCCTACGAGCAGTACTTC.